This is a list of T cell receptor beta chains from one sample in a study of human T cells and chemical hapten exposure. A single record per CDR3 protein comes from TCRdb applying MiXCR to the RACE reads. The sample lists 250,000 to 300,000 distinct CDR3 sequences; roughly 8% were seen once. The sample here was whole blood, taken in connection with sensitization to the hapten diphenylcyclopropenone (DPC). The source is a man younger than 35 with alopecia areata. Some clones in this sample may be carry-over from other donors' samples. Each CDR3 is given with its conserved first and last residue. The D gene is left open where the match is weak. A clone size is listed for some rows: how often the clone was seen (once, few, many), or a class if it is expanded.

len	abundance	v_gene	j_gene	d_gene	CDR3nt	CDR3aa
14	few	TRBV24-1	TRBJ1-5	TRBD1	TGTGCCACCAGTGCTTCAGGGGGGCAACAGCCCCAGCATTTT	CATSASGGQQPQHF
11	.	TRBV29-1	TRBJ1-1	TRBD1	TGCAGCGTCCTGACAGGGTTGAATGCTTTCTTT	CSVLTGLNAFF
15	few	TRBV10-3	TRBJ1-2	.	TGTGCCATCAGCCCCAGTCGGTCCGGGAGCTATGGCTACACCTTC	CAISPSRSGSYGYTF
13	.	TRBV12-3/TRBV12-4	TRBJ1-1	.	TGTGCCAGCAGCAAAACGGGACTAACCCAGGCTTTCTTT	CASSKTGLTQAFF
12	many	TRBV28	TRBJ1-2	TRBD1	TGTGCCAGCAAATCAGGGGGTGATGGCTACACCTTC	CASKSGGDGYTF
19	few	TRBV4-2	TRBJ2-5	.	TGTGCCAGCAGTCGCCTTGGTAGCGGCCACCTTGTCGAATTCGAGACCCAGTACTTC	CASSRLGSGHLVEFETQYF
19	few	TRBV7-9	TRBJ1-5	.	TGTGCCAGCAGCTTAGGTACAGGAAGGAAGGAAGGGAGCAATCAGCCCCAGCATTTT	CASSLGTGRKEGSNQPQHF
15	few	TRBV19	TRBJ2-5	TRBD1	TGTGCCAGTAGTTTGAGACAGGGTATCCCAGAGACCCAGTACTTC	CASSLRQGIPETQYF
14	.	TRBV9	TRBJ2-1	.	TGTGCCAGCAGCGTAGGAATCCGGTACAATGAGCAGTTCTTC	CASSVGIRYNEQFF
16	few	TRBV5-6	TRBJ2-7	.	TGTGCCAGCAGCTTGGCTGGGGCGACGGTCACGGGCGAGCAGTACTTC	CASSLAGATVTGEQYF
16	many	TRBV4-3	TRBJ2-7	.	TGCGCCAGCAGCCAAGATCGCGGCCGGTACCCCTACGAGCAGTACTTC	CASSQDRGRYPYEQYF
16	.	TRBV28	TRBJ1-2	TRBD1	TGTGCCAGCAGGCTTAGACAGGGTCGAGCTAACTATGGCTACACCTTC	CASRLRQGRANYGYTF
11	few	TRBV10-3	TRBJ1-2	.	TGTGCCATCAGTTACAGGGCTGGCTACACCTTC	CAISYRAGYTF
15	many	TRBV6-6	TRBJ2-2	.	TGTGCCAGCAGTCAACCGGGACAGAACACCGGGGAGCTGTTTTTT	CASSQPGQNTGELFF
17	many	TRBV4-1	TRBJ1-6	TRBD1	TGCGCCAGCAGCCAACGGACAGGGGAGACCTATAATTCACCCCTCCACTTT	CASSQRTGETYNSPLHF
17	.	TRBV12-3/TRBV12-4	TRBJ1-3	.	TGTGCCAGCAGTTTCTTTGCCTCTTCCCGCTCTGGAAACACCATATATTTT	CASSFFASSRSGNTIYF
10	.	TRBV29-1	TRBJ1-4	.	TGCAGCGTTGGGCGGGAAAAACTGTTTTTT	CSVGREKLFF
12	.	TRBV2	TRBJ2-2	.	TGTGCCAGCAGTGGGGGGACCGGGGAGCTGTTTTTT	CASSGGTGELFF
15	.	TRBV27	TRBJ2-2	TRBD2	TGTGCCAGCAGTTTTTCGACTAGCAATACCGGGGAGCTGTTTTTT	CASSFSTSNTGELFF
14	.	TRBV11-2	TRBJ2-5	.	TGTGCCAGCAGCTTACAGCGGTCACAAGAGACCCAGTACTTC	CASSLQRSQETQYF
12	few	TRBV12-3/TRBV12-4	TRBJ2-4	.	TGTGCCAGCAGTTTGGGCATGAGCCTTCAGTACTTC	CASSLGMSLQYF
15	.	TRBV6-6	TRBJ1-1	.	TGTGCCAGCACCCTCACAGGCTTCGGAGGGGCTGAAGCTTTCTTT	CASTLTGFGGAEAFF